The T cell receptor beta chain under discussion was sequenced for a study of early T cells in non-severe SARS-CoV-2 infection. About the study: Bulk RNA taken from unsorted whole blood was sequenced, leaving chains unpaired.

In its sample, this clonotype was seen many times. Unique molecular identifiers (one per individual cDNA molecule) were attached. One entry per CDR3 protein results from TCRdb running MiXCR on the 5' RACE reads. Of more than 20,000 distinct CDR3 sequences listed, roughly 6% are singletons. The CDR3 extends over 14 amino acids. Germline V gene data show CDR1 as LGHDT and CDR2 as YNNKEL (reference sequence). Trimming at V came to 1 base and at J to 7 bases, leaving 4 bases not matched to a gene. Sequencing was performed on whole blood. The TCR sequence derives from an adult who was a healthcare worker with PCR-confirmed SARS-CoV-2 infection or an uninfected control (not recorded which). The chain employs TRBV3-1 and TRBJ2-1; 7 bases are shared with TRBD1. In DNA form, the CDR3 reads TGTGCCAGCAGCCAAGGGACAGGAAGGAATGAGCAGTTCTTC. Amino acid sequence: CASSQGTGRNEQFF.